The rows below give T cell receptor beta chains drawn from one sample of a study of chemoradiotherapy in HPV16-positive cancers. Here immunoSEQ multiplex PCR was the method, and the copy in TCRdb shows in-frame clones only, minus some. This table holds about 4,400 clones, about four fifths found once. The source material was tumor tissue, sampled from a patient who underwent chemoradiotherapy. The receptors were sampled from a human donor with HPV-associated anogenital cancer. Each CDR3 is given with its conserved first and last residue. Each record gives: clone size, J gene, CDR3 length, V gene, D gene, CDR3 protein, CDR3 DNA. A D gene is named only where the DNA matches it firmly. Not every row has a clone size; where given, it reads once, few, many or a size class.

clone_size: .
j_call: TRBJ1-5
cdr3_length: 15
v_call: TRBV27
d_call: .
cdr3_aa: CASSLAGARPQPQHF
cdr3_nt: TGTGCCAGCAGTTTAGCAGGGGCGCGACCCCAGCCCCAGCATTTT

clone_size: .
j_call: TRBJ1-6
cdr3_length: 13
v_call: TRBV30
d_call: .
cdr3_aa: CAWQTGLNSPLHF
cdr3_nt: TGTGCCTGGCAAACAGGGCTAAATTCACCCCTCCACTTT

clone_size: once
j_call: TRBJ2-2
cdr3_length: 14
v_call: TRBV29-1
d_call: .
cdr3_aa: CSVDEGARDGELFF
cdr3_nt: TGCAGCGTTGACGAGGGGGCGCGGGACGGGGAGCTGTTTTTT

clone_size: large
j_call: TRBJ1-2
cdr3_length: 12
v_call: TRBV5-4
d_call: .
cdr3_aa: CASSLAESGYTF
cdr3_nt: TGTGCCAGCAGCTTGGCTGAAAGTGGCTACACCTTC

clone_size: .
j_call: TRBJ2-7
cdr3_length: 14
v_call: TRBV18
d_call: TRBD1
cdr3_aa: CASTTRTGTYEQYF
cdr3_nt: TGTGCCAGCACCACTCGGACAGGGACCTACGAGCAGTACTTC

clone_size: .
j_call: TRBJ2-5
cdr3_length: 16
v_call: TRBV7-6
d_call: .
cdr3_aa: CASSPARGLGQETQYF
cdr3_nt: TGTGCCAGCAGCCCCGCCCGGGGATTGGGGCAAGAGACCCAGTACTTC

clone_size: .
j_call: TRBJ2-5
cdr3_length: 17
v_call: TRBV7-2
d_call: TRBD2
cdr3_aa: CASSSTRRLAGQETQYF
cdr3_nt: TGTGCCAGCAGCTCCACCCGACGACTAGCGGGGCAAGAGACCCAGTACTTC

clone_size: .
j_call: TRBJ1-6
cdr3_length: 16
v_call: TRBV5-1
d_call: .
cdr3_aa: CASIQAQGRNNSPLHF
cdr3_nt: TGCGCCAGCATCCAGGCTCAGGGGAGAAATAATTCACCCCTCCACTTT

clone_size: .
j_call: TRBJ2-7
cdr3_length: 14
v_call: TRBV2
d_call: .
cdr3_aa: CASRLAVNSYEQYF
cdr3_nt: TGTGCCAGCAGGTTAGCGGTAAACTCCTACGAGCAGTACTTC

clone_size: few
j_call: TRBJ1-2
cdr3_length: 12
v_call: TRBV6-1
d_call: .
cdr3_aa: CASIEDGYGYTF
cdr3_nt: TGTGCCAGCATCGAGGATGGGTATGGCTACACCTTC

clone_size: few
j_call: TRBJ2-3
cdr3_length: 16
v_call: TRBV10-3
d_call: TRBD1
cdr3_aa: CAISPYRGQWTDTQYF
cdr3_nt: TGTGCCATCAGCCCCTACAGGGGGCAATGGACAGATACGCAGTATTTT

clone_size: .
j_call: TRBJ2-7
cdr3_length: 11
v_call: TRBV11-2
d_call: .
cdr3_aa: CASSLLTEQYF
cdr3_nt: TGTGCCAGCAGCTTATTGACCGAGCAGTACTTC

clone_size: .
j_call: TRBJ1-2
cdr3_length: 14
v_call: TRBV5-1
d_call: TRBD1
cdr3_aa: CASRNRDRVYGYTF
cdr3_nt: TGCGCCAGCCGAAACCGGGACAGGGTCTATGGCTACACCTTC

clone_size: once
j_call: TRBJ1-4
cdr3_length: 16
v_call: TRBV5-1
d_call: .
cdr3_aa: CASSPGLQGSNEKLFF
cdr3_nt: TGCGCCAGCAGCCCAGGGCTCCAGGGGTCTAATGAAAAACTGTTTTTT

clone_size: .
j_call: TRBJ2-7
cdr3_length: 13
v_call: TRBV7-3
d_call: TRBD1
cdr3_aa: CASSVRQGGEQYF
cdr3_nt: TGTGCCAGCAGCGTCAGACAGGGTGGCGAGCAGTACTTC

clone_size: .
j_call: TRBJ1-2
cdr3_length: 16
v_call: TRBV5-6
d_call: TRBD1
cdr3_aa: CASSLGSQDRSYGYTF
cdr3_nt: TGTGCCAGCAGCTTAGGGTCCCAGGACAGGAGCTATGGCTACACCTTC

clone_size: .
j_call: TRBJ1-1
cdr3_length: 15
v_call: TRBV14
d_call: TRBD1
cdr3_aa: CASSKRQGVVPEAFF
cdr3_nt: TGTGCCAGCAGCAAACGACAGGGAGTTGTCCCTGAAGCTTTCTTT

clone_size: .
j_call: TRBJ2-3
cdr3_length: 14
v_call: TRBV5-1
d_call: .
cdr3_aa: CASSPLGTADTQYF
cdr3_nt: TGCGCCAGCTCCCCCCTAGGGACTGCAGATACGCAGTATTTT

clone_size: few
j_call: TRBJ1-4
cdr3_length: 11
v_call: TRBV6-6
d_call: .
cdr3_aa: CASSSNEKLFF
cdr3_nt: TGTGCCAGCAGTTCTAATGAAAAACTGTTTTTT

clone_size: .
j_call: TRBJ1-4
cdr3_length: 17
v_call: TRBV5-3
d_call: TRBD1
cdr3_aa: CARHPLRAGGYVEKLFF
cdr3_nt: TGTGCCAGACACCCTTTACGGGCAGGGGGTTATGTGGAAAAACTGTTTTTT

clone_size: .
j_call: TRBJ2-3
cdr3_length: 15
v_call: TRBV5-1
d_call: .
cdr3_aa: CASSLLASYTDTQYF
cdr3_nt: TGCGCCAGCAGCTTGCTCGCCAGTTACACAGATACGCAGTATTTT

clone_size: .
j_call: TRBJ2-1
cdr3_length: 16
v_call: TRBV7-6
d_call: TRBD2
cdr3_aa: CASSLGASGAYNEQFF
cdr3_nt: TGTGCCAGCAGCTTAGGAGCTAGCGGGGCCTACAATGAGCAGTTCTTC

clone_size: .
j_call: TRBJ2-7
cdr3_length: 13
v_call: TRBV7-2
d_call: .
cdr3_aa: CASSLGGVYEQYF
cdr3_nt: TGTGCCAGCAGCTTAGGAGGGGTCTACGAGCAGTACTTC

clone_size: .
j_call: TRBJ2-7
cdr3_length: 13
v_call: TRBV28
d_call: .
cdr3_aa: CASSLSISYEQYF
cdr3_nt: TGTGCCAGCAGTTTAAGTATCAGCTACGAGCAGTACTTC

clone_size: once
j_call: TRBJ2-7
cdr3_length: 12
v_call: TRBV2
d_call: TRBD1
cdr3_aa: CASSPDRVEQYF
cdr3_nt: TGTGCCAGCAGCCCTGACAGGGTCGAGCAGTACTTC

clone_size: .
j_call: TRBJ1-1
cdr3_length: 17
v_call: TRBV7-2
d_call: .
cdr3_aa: CASSLNRRGPLLTEAFF
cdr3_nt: TGTGCCAGCAGCTTAAACCGTCGGGGCCCCCTTTTGACTGAAGCTTTCTTT

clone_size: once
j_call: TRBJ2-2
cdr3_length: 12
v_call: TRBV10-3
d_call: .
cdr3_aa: CAISEPPGELFF
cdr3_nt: TGTGCCATCAGTGAACCCCCCGGGGAGCTGTTTTTT

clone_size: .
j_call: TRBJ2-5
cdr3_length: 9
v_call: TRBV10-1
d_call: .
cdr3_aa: CASLGEQYF
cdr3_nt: TGCGCCAGCCTGGGGGAGCAGTACTTC

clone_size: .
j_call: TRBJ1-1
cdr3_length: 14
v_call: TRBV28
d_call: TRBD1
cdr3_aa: CASSSQGEGTEAFF
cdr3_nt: TGTGCCAGCAGTTCCCAGGGGGAAGGCACTGAAGCTTTCTTT

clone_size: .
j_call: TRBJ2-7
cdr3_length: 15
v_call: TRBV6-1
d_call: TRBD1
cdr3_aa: CASSKQGARTYEQYF
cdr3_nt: TGTGCCAGCAGTAAACAGGGGGCGCGTACCTACGAGCAGTACTTC

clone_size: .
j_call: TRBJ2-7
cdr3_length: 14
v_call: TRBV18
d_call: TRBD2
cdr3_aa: CASSRTAGDYEQYF
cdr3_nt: TGTGCCAGCTCTCGGACGGCGGGGGACTACGAGCAGTACTTC

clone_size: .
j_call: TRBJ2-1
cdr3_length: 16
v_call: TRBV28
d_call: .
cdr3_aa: CASSSTGAGSYNEQFF
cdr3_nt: TGTGCCAGCAGTTCGACCGGGGCCGGCTCCTACAATGAGCAGTTCTTC

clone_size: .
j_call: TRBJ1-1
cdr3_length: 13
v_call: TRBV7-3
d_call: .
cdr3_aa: CASSLSSDTEAFF
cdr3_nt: TGTGCCAGCAGCTTAAGTTCCGACACTGAAGCTTTCTTT

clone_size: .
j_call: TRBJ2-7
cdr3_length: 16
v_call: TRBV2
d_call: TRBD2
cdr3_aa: CASSDHPSGRAYEQYF
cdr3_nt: TGTGCCAGCAGCGACCATCCTAGCGGGAGGGCCTACGAGCAGTACTTC

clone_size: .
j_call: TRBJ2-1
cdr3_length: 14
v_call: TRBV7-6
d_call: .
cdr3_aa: CASSPLAQYNEQFF
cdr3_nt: TGTGCCAGCAGCCCACTAGCCCAATACAATGAGCAGTTCTTC

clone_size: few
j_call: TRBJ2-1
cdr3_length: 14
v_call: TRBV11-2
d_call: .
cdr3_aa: CASSLGPGSNEQFF
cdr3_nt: TGTGCCAGCAGCTTAGGTCCAGGCTCCAATGAGCAGTTCTTC

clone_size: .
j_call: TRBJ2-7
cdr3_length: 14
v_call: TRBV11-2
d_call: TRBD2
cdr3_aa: CASSLSLAAYEQYF
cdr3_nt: TGTGCCAGCAGCTTAAGTCTAGCGGCCTACGAGCAGTACTTC

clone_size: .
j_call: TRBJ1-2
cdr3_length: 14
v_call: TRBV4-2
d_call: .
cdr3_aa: CASSQVVANYGYTF
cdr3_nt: TGTGCCAGCAGCCAAGTTGTAGCTAACTATGGCTACACCTTC

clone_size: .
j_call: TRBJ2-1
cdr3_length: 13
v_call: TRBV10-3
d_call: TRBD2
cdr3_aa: CALSGEPDNEQFF
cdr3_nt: TGTGCCCTTAGCGGGGAACCCGACAATGAGCAGTTCTTC

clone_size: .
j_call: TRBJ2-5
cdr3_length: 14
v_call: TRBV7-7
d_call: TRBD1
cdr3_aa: CASSPRDREETQYF
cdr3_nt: TGTGCTAGCAGCCCGAGGGACAGGGAAGAGACCCAGTACTTC

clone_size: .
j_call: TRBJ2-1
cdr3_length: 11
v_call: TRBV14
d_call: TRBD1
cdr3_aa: CASSTGQRQFF
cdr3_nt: TGTGCCAGCAGCACGGGACAGCGGCAGTTCTTC

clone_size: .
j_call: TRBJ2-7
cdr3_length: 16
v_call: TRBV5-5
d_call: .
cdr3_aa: CASSSGPGGPTYEQYF
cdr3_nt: TGTGCCAGCAGCTCGGGGCCTGGGGGGCCGACCTACGAGCAGTACTTC

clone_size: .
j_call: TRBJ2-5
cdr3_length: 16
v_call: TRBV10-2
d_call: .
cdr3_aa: CASSEWASSHQETQYF
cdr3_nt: TGCGCCAGCAGTGAGTGGGCTAGTTCTCACCAAGAGACCCAGTACTTC

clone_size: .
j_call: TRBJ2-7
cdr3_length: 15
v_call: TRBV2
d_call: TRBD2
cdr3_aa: CASSDLAGGRGEQYF
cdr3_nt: TGTGCCAGCAGTGACCTAGCGGGGGGCCGGGGGGAGCAGTACTTC

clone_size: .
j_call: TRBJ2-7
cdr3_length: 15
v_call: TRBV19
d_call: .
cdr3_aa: CASSPLNRKPYEQYF
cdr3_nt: TGTGCCAGTAGTCCCTTAAACAGAAAACCCTACGAGCAGTACTTC